This entry lists 25 T cell receptor beta chains sequenced from one sample in a study of T cells in localized non-small cell lung cancer. Generated by immunoSEQ multiplex PCR, the TCRdb table keeps only in-frame clones and is missing some. The sample lists about 26,000 clones; 75% to 90% were seen once. Sequenced here: peripheral blood, sampled before any cancer treatment. Receptors were obtained from a woman aged 40-70 years with stage I lung adenocarcinoma.

The rearrangement links TRBV18 to TRBJ1-2; 9 nucleotides agree with TRBD1. This CDR3 region has 15 residues. The V gene's germline CDR1 is KGHSH and CDR2 LQKENI. V dropped 2 bases and J dropped 8; count of bases not matched to a gene: 9. CDR3 coding DNA: TGTGCCAGCTCACCATTAGGACAGGGGAGTTCGGGCTACACCTTC. Protein sequence: CASSPLGQGSSGYTF. Supplemented by reference TRBV18 and TRBJ1-2, the full variable domain reads NAGVMQNPRHLVRRRGQEARLRCSPMKGHSHVYWYRQLPEEGLKFMVYLQKENIIDESGMPKERFSAEFPKEGPSILRIQQVVRGDSAAYFCASSPLGQGSSGYTFGSGTRLTVV.

The sample holds one count of this clone. The rearrangement uses TRBV4-3 and TRBJ1-1; D uncertain. Trimming took off 0 bases at V and 0 bases at J, with 11 bases between the two ends. The CDR3 covers 16 residues. The germline V gene has CDR1 LGHNA and CDR2 YSLEER. CDR3 bases: TGCGCCAGCAGCCAAGATTTTGGGCACATGAACACTGAAGCTTTCTTT. This gives the protein CASSQDFGHMNTEAFF.

This clone was recorded a few times. J is TRBJ2-6 and V is TRBV21-1; the tabulated D call, TRBD1, remains unverified against the DNA. TRBV21-1 is a pseudogene locus. There are 19 residues in the CDR3. The CDR3 loop reads CASSKDHGTGDGGANVLTF. The CDR3 DNA reads as TGTGCCAGCAGCAAAGACCATGGGACAGGGGATGGTGGGGCCAACGTCCTGACTTTC.

This clone is classed as medium-sized (0.01 to 0.1%). This sequence joins TRBV6-1 and TRBJ1-4; TRBD1 aligns across 9 bases. The trim removed 7 bases at V and 8 bases at J, leaving 2 bases unmatched. This CDR3 spans 12 amino acids. Germline V gene lookup returns CDR1 MNHNS and CDR2 SASEGT. In nucleotides, the CDR3 is TGTGCCAGCACCGACAGGGGGGAAAAACTGTTTTTT. Translated: CASTDRGEKLFF.

Worth noting for this clone: One junction end does not reproduce the germline sequence, and a read error may be involved. Written as DNA, the CDR3 is TGTGCCAGCAGCCCCAGGTGGGGGACAGGGAACTCTGAAGCTTTCTTT. This codes for CASSPRWGTGNSEAFF. J is TRBJ1-1 and V is TRBV7-6; the match to TRBD1 covers 9 bases. Per the germline V gene, CDR1 is SGHVS and CDR2 is FNYEAQ. This CDR3 spans 16 amino acids.

V is TRBV20-1 and J is TRBJ2-1; TRBD2 agrees at 7 bases. The CDR3 consists of 11 residues. V lost 6 bases and J lost 9; bases outside the gene matches: 5. Germline V gene data show CDR1 as DFQATT and CDR2 as SNEGSKA (reference sequence). CDR3 in DNA: TGCAGTGCGGGACTAAACGGTGAGCAGTTCTTC. Its translation is CSAGLNGEQFF.

V usage is TRBV20-1 and J usage is TRBJ1-1; D gene ambiguous. Trimming removed 7 bases at V and 4 bases at J, with 10 bases between. The CDR3 is made up of 11 amino acids. The germline CDR1 and CDR2 sequences are DFQATT and SNEGSKA (reference sequence). CDR3 residues: CSVLRITEAFF. CDR3 bases: TGCAGTGTATTAAGGATCACTGAAGCTTTCTTT.

The genes are TRBV15 and TRBJ1-6, with no clear D. V was cut by 0 bases and J by 4 bases, with 10 bases left in between. Germline CDR1 and CDR2: LNHNV and YYDKDF (reference sequence). The CDR3 is 16 residues long. CDR3 nucleotides: TGTGCCACCAGCAGAGATCGAAGGAATTATAATTCACCCCTCCACTTT. This sequence encodes CATSRDRRNYNSPLHF.

The chain is built from TRBV11-2 and TRBJ1-4, with D possibly being TRBD1 (6 bases). Germline CDR1 and CDR2: SGHAT and FQNNGV. V was trimmed by 5 bases and J by 8 bases, leaving 15 bases between them. The CDR3 covers 14 residues. CDR3 nucleotide sequence: TGTGCCAGCAGCGTACGATCAGGGGACGAAAAACTGTTTTTT. This sequence encodes CASSVRSGDEKLFF.

In its sample, this clone was seen a few times. The J gene is TRBJ2-5, the V gene TRBV2; 10 bases line up with TRBD2. The CDR3 covers 16 residues. With 3 bases clipped from V and 7 bases from J, the junction kept 11 bases outside the gene matches. Germline CDR1 reads SNHLY; CDR2 reads FYNNEI. CDR3 nucleotide sequence: TGTGCCAGCAGTGATGTAGCGGGGGGCCCGATCGGGACCCAGTACTTC. It specifies CASSDVAGGPIGTQYF.

V usage is TRBV2 and J usage is TRBJ1-2; D is undetermined. Per the germline V gene, CDR1 is SNHLY and CDR2 is FYNNEI. The CDR3 is 13 amino acids. The V gene lost 7 bases and the J gene lost 7 bases, with 16 bases spanning the gap. CDR3 loop: CASNTGVSLGYTF. The CDR3 DNA reads as TGTGCCAGCAATACCGGGGTTTCTCTTGGCTACACCTTC.

The CDR3 here is CASSFGVDRIGGTQYF. Here the CDR3 DNA reads TGTGCCAGCAGCTTTGGGGTAGACAGGATTGGTGGGACCCAGTACTTC. V is TRBV11-2 and J is TRBJ2-5; the D gene is possibly TRBD1 (6 bases). There are 16 residues in the CDR3. Looked up from germline, CDR1 is SGHAT and CDR2 is FQNNGV. V lost 3 bases to trimming and J lost 7 bases, with 21 bases between them.

This chain joins TRBV6-1 and TRBJ2-7; no reliable D call. Germline V gene sequence: CDR1 MNHNS, CDR2 SASEGT. The ends were cut back, 0 bases at V and 4 bases at J, with 4 bases in the middle. This CDR3 is 12 amino acids long. CDR3 residues: CASSEAQYEQYF. The CDR3 coding sequence is TGTGCCAGCAGTGAAGCGCAGTACGAGCAGTACTTC.

The rearrangement uses TRBV5-4 and TRBJ1-1, with D hard to call. Trimming left V 4 bases short and J 2 bases short, with 9 bases between. Germline CDR1 and CDR2: SGHNT and YYREEE (reference sequence). This CDR3 has 13 residues. The CDR3 region is CASSPSVNTEAFF. The CDR3 DNA is TGTGCCAGCAGCCCGTCCGTAAACACTGAAGCTTTCTTT. Supplemented by reference TRBV5-4 and TRBJ1-1, the full variable domain reads ETGVTQSPTHLIKTRGQQVTLRCSSQSGHNTVSWYQQALGQGPQFIFQYYREEENGRGNFPPRFSGLQFPNYSSELNVNALELDDSALYLCASSPSVNTEAFFGQGTRLTVV.

This chain links TRBV30 with TRBJ1-6; no clear D. This CDR3 region has 15 residues. V was clipped by 7 bases and J by 2 bases, with 15 bases between them. Germline V gene sequence: CDR1 GTSNPN, CDR2 SVGIG (reference sequence). DNA of the CDR3: TGTGCCTCCCAGGCGGCCGCCCCCTATAATTCACCCCTCCACTTT. It yields the protein CASQAAAPYNSPLHF. Variable domain in full (rest from reference TRBV30 and TRBJ1-6): SQTIHQWPATLVQPVGSPLSLECTVEGTSNPNLYWYRQAAGRGLQLLFYSVGIGQISSEVPQNLSASRPQDRQFILSSKKLLLSDSGFYLCASQAAAPYNSPLHFGNGTRLTVT.

The rearrangement uses TRBV6-6 and TRBJ2-3, with D unresolved. V was shortened by 8 bases and J by 4 bases, with 13 bases between the two germline ends. The CDR3 consists of 13 residues. CDR1 and CDR2 (germline): MNHNY, SVGAGI (reference sequence). For the CDR3, the DNA is TGTGCCAGCCTACTACACGAGGCAGATACGCAGTATTTT. Translation: CASLLHEADTQYF.

The gene calls are TRBV5-1 and TRBJ2-3; D perhaps matches TRBD1 (5 bases). Looked up from germline, CDR1 is SGHRS and CDR2 is YFSETQ. V was pared by 2 bases and J by 3 bases, with 13 bases between. The CDR3 has 15 residues. The CDR3 nucleotides read TGCGCCAGCAGCTTCCAGGGTGTGGGGACAGATACGCAGTATTTT. Protein product: CASSFQGVGTDTQYF.

V and J are TRBV27 and TRBJ1-6; D is unresolved. Germline CDR1 is MNHEY and CDR2 is SMNVEV (reference sequence). Trimming took 5 bases from V and 5 from J, leaving 10 bases between them. The CDR3 extends over 14 amino acids. CDR3 coding DNA: TGTGCCAGCAGTACGGGTATGAATAATTCACCCCTCCACTTT. It encodes CASSTGMNNSPLHF.

This chain links TRBV7-2 with TRBJ1-1, with D possibly TRBD1 on 5 matching bases. Germline CDR1 reads SGHTA; CDR2 reads FQGNSA. The CDR3 runs to 14 residues. With 1 base removed from V and 4 bases from J, the gap between germline ends came to 10 bases. The CDR3 protein is CASSLEWRGTEAFF. The DNA of the CDR3 is TGTGCCAGCAGCTTAGAATGGAGGGGCACTGAAGCTTTCTTT.

The CDR3 DNA reads as TGTGCCAGCAGTGAGAACGGCCCGCTAGGGACAGATACGCAGTATTTT. Translating it yields CASSENGPLGTDTQYF. The V gene is TRBV6-1, the J gene TRBJ2-3; D uncertain. This CDR3 is built from 16 residues. Germline lookup yields CDR1 MNHNS and CDR2 SASEGT. V was pared by 3 bases and J by 3 bases, with 16 bases between.

V gene TRBV19 combines with J gene TRBJ1-2; D unresolved. V was trimmed by 0 bases and J by 7 bases, leaving 9 bases between them. Per germline, CDR1 LNHDA and CDR2 SQIVND (reference sequence). The CDR3 is 13 residues long. The CDR3 protein is CASSIDAAVGYTF. The CDR3 DNA reads TGTGCCAGTAGTATAGATGCGGCGGTTGGCTACACCTTC.

This clone ranks as medium-sized. The J gene is TRBJ1-2, the V gene TRBV4-1; unclear D gene. The CDR3 is 14 residues long. With 1 base removed from V and 0 bases from J, the gap between germline ends came to 6 bases. Germline-derived CDR1 and CDR2 are MGHRA and YSYEKL. CDR3 in amino acids: CASSQAGSNYGYTF. In nucleotides, the CDR3 is TGCGCCAGCAGCCAAGCGGGTTCTAACTATGGCTACACCTTC.

A note on this clone: Mismatch with germline at one junction end may stem from a read error. The J gene is TRBJ2-1, the V gene TRBV5-1; maybe TRBD1 (6 bases). CDR3 length equals 14 residues. From germline, CDR1 is SGHRS and CDR2 YFSETQ. CDR3 amino acids: CASRLGAHYNEQFF. The CDR3 DNA sequence: TGCGCCAGCAGGTTGGGGGCGCACTACAATGAGCAGTTCTTC. Full variable domain (outside the CDR3, taken from reference TRBV5-1 and TRBJ2-1): KAGVTQTPRYLIKTRGQQVTLSCSPISGHRSVSWYQQTPGQGLQFLFEYFSETQRNKGNFPGRFSGRQFSNSRSEMNVSTLELGDSALYLCASRLGAHYNEQFFGPGTRLTVL.

This sequence joins TRBV5-6 and TRBJ1-2; D uncertain. The CDR3 runs 13 residues. Trimming left V 2 bases short and J 8 bases short, with 13 bases between. Looked up from germline, CDR1 is SGHDT and CDR2 is YYEEEE. CDR3 sequence: CASSFSGRNGYTF. In nucleotides, the CDR3 is TGTGCCAGCAGCTTTTCGGGGAGGAACGGCTACACCTTC.

This rearrangement joins TRBV7-9 to TRBJ2-7; 7 bases are shared with TRBD2. The CDR3 extends over 16 amino acids. Germline V CDR1 and CDR2: SEHNR, FQNEAQ (reference sequence). The ends lost 0 bases at V and 3 bases at J; junction bases unmatched: 8. The CDR3 nucleotides read TGTGCCAGCAGCTTAGCGCGCGGGAGCAGAGACTACGAGCAGTACTTC. This gives the protein CASSLARGSRDYEQYF.